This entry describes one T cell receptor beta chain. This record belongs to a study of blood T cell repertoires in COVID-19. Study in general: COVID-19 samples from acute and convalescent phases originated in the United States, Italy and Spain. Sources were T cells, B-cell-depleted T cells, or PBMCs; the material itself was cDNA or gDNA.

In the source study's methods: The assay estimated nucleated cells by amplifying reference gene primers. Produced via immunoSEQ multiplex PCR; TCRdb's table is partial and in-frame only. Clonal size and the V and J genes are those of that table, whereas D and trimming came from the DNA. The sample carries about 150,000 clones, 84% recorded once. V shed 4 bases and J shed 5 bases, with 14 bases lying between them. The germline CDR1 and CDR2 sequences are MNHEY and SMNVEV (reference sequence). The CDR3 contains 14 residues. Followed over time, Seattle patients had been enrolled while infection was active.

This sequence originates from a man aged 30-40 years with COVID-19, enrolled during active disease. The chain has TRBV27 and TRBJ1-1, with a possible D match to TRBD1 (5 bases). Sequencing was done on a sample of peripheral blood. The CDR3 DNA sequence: TGTGCCAGCAGTTCACGGACCGGGGGTACTGAAGCTTTCTTT. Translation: CASSSRTGGTEAFF.